Following are 9 T cell receptor beta chains from one sample sequenced in a study of molecular identifiers for immune sequencing clone quantification. MiXCR, applied by TCRdb to the PCR reads, yields one record per CDR3 protein. Of some 320,000 distinct CDR3 sequences listed, about a fifth are singletons. Specimen: naive CD8+ T cells from blood, with Jurkat cell RNA spiked in. This sample's subset: FACS-sorted CD8+CD4-CCR7+CD45RA+ naive T cells. The receptors come from a human donor in good health. Some libraries in this study had Jurkat cell RNA spiked in.

This clonotype was picked up one time. Just one base apart from a much larger clone, this may be a read error. The V call is TRBV11-2, the J call TRBJ2-7; TRBD2 matches 7 bases. The CDR3 totals 13 residues. CDR1 and CDR2 (germline): SGHAT, FQNNGV. DNA of the CDR3: TGTGCCAGCAGCTTCTATAGCGGGTACGAGCAGTGCTTC. Translated: CASSFYSGYEQCF.

The chain joins TRBV30 to TRBJ2-6; D remains unclear. Trimming removed 4 bases at V and 1 base at J, with 8 bases between. The CDR3 length is 14 residues. Per germline, CDR1 GTSNPN and CDR2 SVGIG (reference sequence). This CDR3 reads CAWTQRSGANVLTF. The CDR3, as DNA: TGTGCCTGGACCCAACGATCTGGGGCCAACGTCCTGACTTTC. Drawing the rest from reference TRBV30 and TRBJ2-6, the complete variable domain is SQTIHQWPATLVQPVGSPLSLECTVEGTSNPNLYWYRQAAGRGLQLLFYSVGIGQISSEVPQNLSASRPQDRQFILSSKKLLLSDSGFYLCAWTQRSGANVLTFGAGSRLTVL.

The rearrangement links TRBV6-2 or TRBV6-3 to TRBJ2-7; the match to TRBD1 covers 10 bases. Per the germline V gene, CDR1 is MNHEY and CDR2 is SVGEGT. There are 15 residues in the CDR3. After removal of 6 bases from V and 4 bases from J, the junction contained 9 bases not matched to a gene. In DNA, the CDR3 is TGTGCCAGCAGATCGAGTCGACAGGGGGCTTACGAGCAGTACTTC. Translation gives CASRSSRQGAYEQYF.

As concerns this clonotype: This may arise from a read error, as a much more abundant clone is one base away. V and J are TRBV5-6 and TRBJ2-4; D is uncertain. This CDR3 is 16 amino acids long. The V gene's germline CDR1 is SGHDT and CDR2 YYEEEE. The CDR3 spells CASSLYVVFGKSIQYF. CDR3 nucleotide sequence: TGTGCCAGCAGCTTGTATGTGGTGTTTGGCAAAAGCATTCAGTACTTC.

As for this clonotype: A much larger clone differs by one base, so this may be a read error. V is TRBV6-5 and J is TRBJ2-7; the match to TRBD1 covers 8 bases. Germline V gene data show CDR1 as MNHEY and CDR2 as SVGAGI. CDR3 length: 13 amino acids. CDR3 nucleotide sequence: TGTGCCAACAGTTGGACAGGGTTTCGCGAGCAGTACTTC. Protein sequence: CANSWTGFREQYF.

This clonotype was detected a few times. J is TRBJ1-1 and V is TRBV6-2 or TRBV6-3; TRBD1 might be the D (5 bases). Germline V gene lookup returns CDR1 MNHEY and CDR2 SVGEGT. The CDR3 covers 15 residues. Trimming left V 4 bases short and J 2 bases short, with 14 bases between. CDR3: CASSFVGGINTEAFF. The CDR3 DNA reads as TGTGCCAGCAGTTTCGTCGGGGGTATAAACACTGAAGCTTTCTTT.

This clonotype was recorded a few times. The V gene is TRBV27, the J gene TRBJ2-5; D uncertain. The germline V gene encodes CDR1 MNHEY and CDR2 SMNVEV (reference sequence). This CDR3 is 18 amino acids long. The V end was cut by 5 bases, the J end by 0 bases, with 22 bases between. CDR3 sequence (DNA): TGTGCCAGCAGTCCACGCGGTCTAAGATTACCGTACCAAGAGACCCAGTACTTC. It specifies CASSPRGLRLPYQETQYF.

This clonotype came up many times. This chain links TRBV2 with TRBJ1-4, with D maybe TRBD1 (6 bases). This CDR3 is built from 17 residues. CDR1 and CDR2 (germline): SNHLY, FYNNEI. The V and J ends lost 1 base and 3 bases respectively, with 15 bases between them. The CDR3, as DNA: TGTGCCAGCAGTGAAGAACTACCGGGACAACCTAATGAAAAACTGTTTTTT. Translating it yields CASSEELPGQPNEKLFF. The variable domain in full, completed from reference TRBV2 and TRBJ1-4, reads EPEVTQTPSHQVTQMGQEVILRCVPISNHLYFYWYRQILGQKVEFLVSFYNNEISEKSEIFDDQFSVERPDGSNFTLKIRSTKLEDSAMYFCASSEELPGQPNEKLFFGSGTQLSVL.

This clonotype came up once. A much larger clone lies a single base off, so this may be a read error. The V gene is TRBV2, the J gene TRBJ2-5; 8 nucleotides align to TRBD1. In germline, CDR1 is SNHLY, CDR2 FYNNEI. The CDR3 covers 14 residues. With 4 bases clipped from V and 5 bases from J, the junction kept 6 bases outside the gene matches. The CDR3 loop reads CASSVGQGFETQYF. The CDR3 DNA reads TGTGCCAGCAGTGTTGGACAGGGCTTTGAGACCCAGTACTTC.